One sample yielded the 32 T cell receptor beta chains listed below, sequenced in a study of shared clonotypes between healthy human individuals. The repertoire was sequenced with immunoSEQ multiplex PCR; TCRdb's copy has only in-frame clones and lacks some. The data hold 850,000 to 1,200,000 clones, with around 74% observed a single time. Material: memory CD4+ T cells sorted from blood. Subset described: CD45RA-negative fraction. These TCRs come from a young man in good health.

The rearrangement uses TRBV18 and TRBJ1-3, with a weak D call TRBD1 (5 bases). The V end was cut by 4 bases, the J end by 2 bases, with 15 bases between. The germline gives CDR1 KGHSH, CDR2 LQKENI. The CDR3 is made up of 16 amino acids. CDR3 nucleotides: TGTGCCAGCTCACGAGCGGGACCACAGACTGGAAACACCATATATTTT. Translated, it gives CASSRAGPQTGNTIYF. Looking up the rest from reference TRBV18 and TRBJ1-3 gives the full variable domain: NAGVMQNPRHLVRRRGQEARLRCSPMKGHSHVYWYRQLPEEGLKFMVYLQKENIIDESGMPKERFSAEFPKEGPSILRIQQVVRGDSAAYFCASSRAGPQTGNTIYFGEGSWLTVV.

This clone appeared a few times. V usage is TRBV5-1 and J usage is TRBJ2-7, with 7 nucleotides matching TRBD2. The CDR3 is 13 amino acids. Per germline, CDR1 SGHRS and CDR2 YFSETQ. V was clipped by 5 bases and J by 7 bases; unmatched bases: 9. CDR3 nucleotide sequence: TGCGCCAGCAGGGGACGGGAGGAGGGAGAGCAGTACTTC. This encodes CASRGREEGEQYF.

The CDR3 coding sequence is TGTGCCAGCAGTGAAACGAGATTGAATTCACCCCTCCACTTT. Translating it yields CASSETRLNSPLHF. The genes are TRBV2 and TRBJ1-6; D call uncertain. The V and J ends lost 2 bases and 7 bases respectively, with 9 bases between them. The CDR3 totals 14 residues. Germline V gene lookup returns CDR1 SNHLY and CDR2 FYNNEI.

The chain uses TRBV28 and TRBJ2-3; 10 bases agree with TRBD2. The CDR3 loop spans 16 amino acids. Per germline, CDR1 MDHEN and CDR2 SYDVKM. After removal of 5 bases from V and 1 base from J, the junction contained 6 bases not matched to a gene. CDR3 amino acids: CASSQLTSGGTDTQYF. In DNA form, the CDR3 reads TGTGCCAGCAGTCAACTCACTAGCGGGGGCACAGATACGCAGTATTTT.

The chain uses TRBV5-5 and TRBJ2-1; 7 positions match TRBD2. The germline V gene has CDR1 SGHKS and CDR2 YYEKEE (reference sequence). V shed 4 bases, J shed 2 bases, and the junction held 3 bases outside the gene matches. CDR3 size: 14 residues. The CDR3 bases are TGTGCCAGCAGCCCGGGACTACCCTACAATGAGCAGTTCTTC. It yields the protein CASSPGLPYNEQFF.

This rearrangement joins TRBV28 to TRBJ1-2; 9 bases are shared with TRBD1. There are 14 residues in the CDR3. CDR1 and CDR2 (germline): MDHEN, SYDVKM. After removal of 5 bases from V and 5 bases from J, the junction contained 6 bases not matched to a gene. The CDR3, as DNA: TGTGCCAGCAGTACGGACAGGGGAGGATATGGCTACACCTTC. Translated: CASSTDRGGYGYTF.

This clone was found a few times. The V call is TRBV9, the J call TRBJ1-3; D gene unclear. Germline V lookup: CDR1 SGDLS, CDR2 YYNGEE. V was cut by 0 bases and J by 2 bases, with 12 bases left in between. The CDR3 sequence is 16 residues long. The CDR3 is CASSVALQAAGNTIYF. The DNA of the CDR3 is TGTGCCAGCAGCGTAGCACTCCAGGCTGCTGGAAACACCATATATTTT.

The chain combines TRBV28 with TRBJ1-4; D is perhaps TRBD1 (6 bases). Trimming pared 2 bases from V and 3 bases from J, leaving 10 bases between. The CDR3 is made up of 15 amino acids. CDR1 and CDR2 (germline): MDHEN, SYDVKM. As DNA, the CDR3 is TGTGCCAGCAGTTTAGGGGGGGCTGCTAATGAAAAACTGTTTTTT. Residues: CASSLGGAANEKLFF.

The chain has TRBV27 and TRBJ1-2, with D perhaps TRBD1 (6 bases). Germline CDR1 is MNHEY and CDR2 is SMNVEV (reference sequence). Between the trimmed V and J ends, which lost 4 bases and 6 bases, there was a span of 15 bases. The CDR3 runs to 14 residues. The CDR3 sequence is CASSWGGVENGYTF. The DNA for the CDR3 is TGTGCCAGCAGTTGGGGGGGCGTAGAAAATGGCTACACCTTC.

The chain employs TRBV9 and TRBJ2-5; D tentatively fits TRBD1 or TRBD2 (5 bases each). The CDR3 consists of 15 residues. V was clipped by 0 bases and J by 4 bases, with 13 bases between them. Per germline, CDR1 SGDLS and CDR2 YYNGEE. CDR3 region: CASSVGQGARETQYF. The CDR3 coding sequence is TGTGCCAGCAGCGTAGGCCAGGGAGCGAGAGAGACCCAGTACTTC.

The genes are TRBV11-2 and TRBJ2-3, with D possibly TRBD2 on 6 matching bases. V dropped 1 base and J dropped 3 bases, with 11 bases sitting between them. CDR3 length: 15 residues. In germline, CDR1 is SGHAT, CDR2 FQNNGV. The CDR3 DNA reads TGTGCCAGCAGCTTAGGGGACTGGGGGACAGATACGCAGTATTTT. Protein sequence: CASSLGDWGTDTQYF. Full variable domain (missing parts from reference TRBV11-2 and TRBJ2-3): EAGVAQSPRYKIIEKRQSVAFWCNPISGHATLYWYQQILGQGPKLLIQFQNNGVVDDSQLPKDRFSAERLKGVDSTLKIQPAKLEDSAVYLCASSLGDWGTDTQYFGPGTRLTVL.

This chain connects TRBV7-9 to TRBJ2-7; tentatively, D is TRBD2 (6 bases). Germline V gene sequence: CDR1 SEHNR, CDR2 FQNEAQ (reference sequence). V dropped 3 bases and J dropped 3 bases, with 15 bases sitting between them. The CDR3 has 15 residues. This CDR3 is CASSFSQGGSYEQYF. CDR3 nucleotides: TGTGCCAGCAGCTTTAGCCAGGGAGGAAGCTACGAGCAGTACTTC.

The J gene is TRBJ2-3, the V gene TRBV5-1; D is unresolved. Trimming removed 0 bases at V and 2 bases at J, with 22 bases between. CDR1 and CDR2 from the germline V gene are SGHRS and YFSETQ. The CDR3 length is 19 residues. In nucleotides, the CDR3 is TGCGCCAGCAGCTTGGGAGACCCGAGCCTGAGCCGGGCCACAGATACGCAGTATTTT. This encodes CASSLGDPSLSRATDTQYF.

This clone was counted between two and nine times. The V and J genes are TRBV7-2 and TRBJ2-1, with 8 bases fitting TRBD2. The CDR3 extends over 14 amino acids. Germline trimming cut 7 bases from V and 8 bases from J; bases unmatched to any gene: 10. The germline V gene has CDR1 SGHTA and CDR2 FQGNSA. The CDR3 coding sequence is TGTGCCAGCATCTCAGGGCGGGGGGACCATGAGCAGTTCTTC. Translating gives CASISGRGDHEQFF.

A single count supports this clone. The chain uses TRBV2 and TRBJ1-5; TRBD1 matches 10 bases. The germline V gene encodes CDR1 SNHLY and CDR2 FYNNEI. CDR3 size: 15 residues. V was pared by 3 bases and J by 3 bases, with 2 bases of the junction left unmatched. The chain's CDR3 is CASSEGTGVNQPQHF. The CDR3 coding sequence is TGTGCCAGCAGTGAGGGGACAGGGGTCAATCAGCCCCAGCATTTT.

The chain has TRBV7-6 and TRBJ2-2; D tentatively reads TRBD1 or TRBD2 (5 bases each). Trimming removed 5 bases at V and 4 bases at J, with 11 bases between. The CDR3 totals 14 residues. Germline lookup yields CDR1 SGHVS and CDR2 FNYEAQ. The CDR3 region is CASSEGRVTGELFF. CDR3 DNA: TGTGCCAGCAGCGAGGGACGGGTCACCGGGGAGCTGTTTTTT.

This chain uses TRBV5-1 with TRBJ2-5; D remains unclear. The CDR3 is 12 residues long. Germline V CDR1 and CDR2: SGHRS, YFSETQ. V gave up 9 bases and J gave up 7 bases, with 16 bases separating them. The DNA for the CDR3 is TGCGCCACCTCGGAGCCGGGTGGGACCCAGTACTTC. Its protein product is CATSEPGGTQYF.

This clone was recorded at least ten times. This rearrangement joins TRBV11-2 to TRBJ2-3; D possibly corresponds to TRBD1 (6 bases). CDR3 length equals 12 residues. Trimming took 4 bases from V and 8 from J, leaving 10 bases between them. Germline assignment: CDR1 SGHAT and CDR2 FQNNGV. CDR3: CASSSIGGTQYF. The CDR3 DNA reads as TGTGCCAGCAGCTCAATAGGGGGTACGCAGTATTTT. The entire variable domain, with the rest obtained from reference TRBV11-2 and TRBJ2-3, is as follows: EAGVAQSPRYKIIEKRQSVAFWCNPISGHATLYWYQQILGQGPKLLIQFQNNGVVDDSQLPKDRFSAERLKGVDSTLKIQPAKLEDSAVYLCASSSIGGTQYFGPGTRLTVL.

The chain couples TRBV19 to TRBJ1-1, with TRBD1 identical over 7 bases. CDR1 is LNHDA and CDR2 is SQIVND in the germline V gene (reference sequence). Losses at the gene ends were 3 bases for V and 5 bases for J; bases not matched to a gene: 6. The CDR3 consists of 14 residues. The CDR3 is CASSMIQGITEAFF. The CDR3 DNA reads TGTGCCAGTAGTATGATACAGGGGATTACTGAAGCTTTCTTT.

CDR3 in amino acids: CASSSRGLEQFF. The CDR3 DNA sequence: TGTGCCAGCAGCTCCCGCGGGCTTGAGCAGTTCTTC. This chain uses TRBV5-4 with TRBJ2-1, with D possibly TRBD2 on 5 matching bases. Germline V CDR1 and CDR2: SGHNT, YYREEE (reference sequence). The germline V and J ends were trimmed by 3 bases and 9 bases, with 10 bases remaining between them. The CDR3 runs 12 residues.

This chain connects TRBV6-1 to TRBJ2-3, with TRBD2 matching 12 bases. The V gene end was trimmed by 2 bases and the J gene end by 3 bases; junction bases not matched to a gene: 9. The germline gives CDR1 MNHNS, CDR2 SASEGT. The CDR3 sequence is 18 residues long. The CDR3 loop reads CASSEPEGLAGHTDTQYF. In DNA form, the CDR3 reads TGTGCCAGCAGTGAACCCGAAGGACTAGCGGGACATACAGATACGCAGTATTTT.

This rearrangement joins TRBV18 to TRBJ2-3; possible D gene TRBD2, 6 bases. Trimming took off 6 bases at V and 0 bases at J, with 13 bases between the two ends. This CDR3 has 15 residues. Germline V gene data show CDR1 as KGHSH and CDR2 as LQKENI. CDR3 nucleotides: TGTGCCAGCTCCCCCGCGGGACTCAGCACAGATACGCAGTATTTT. This translates into CASSPAGLSTDTQYF.

This chain links TRBV2 with TRBJ2-3, with 9 bases aligning to TRBD2. With V trimmed by 7 bases and J by 6 bases, 11 bases remained unmatched. Germline CDR1 reads SNHLY; CDR2 reads FYNNEI. The CDR3 runs to 15 residues. CDR3 nucleotides: TGTGCCAGCACTATGGCGGGGGGGCCCGTGGATACGCAGTATTTT. As protein: CASTMAGGPVDTQYF.

The gene calls are TRBV19 and TRBJ1-5; 7 positions agree with TRBD1. The CDR3 sequence is 15 residues long. The V segment lost 0 bases and the J segment 5 bases; nucleotides outside the gene matches: 4. The germline V gene encodes CDR1 LNHDA and CDR2 SQIVND (reference sequence). In DNA form, the CDR3 reads TGTGCCAGTAGTATAGAGGCGACAGGGTATCAGCCCCAGCATTTT. Its translation is CASSIEATGYQPQHF. The entire variable domain, with the rest obtained from reference TRBV19 and TRBJ1-5, is as follows: DGGITQSPKYLFRKEGQNVTLSCEQNLNHDAMYWYRQDPGQGLRLIYYSQIVNDFQKGDIAEGYSVSREKKESFPLTVTSAQKNPTAFYLCASSIEATGYQPQHFGDGTRLSIL.

V gene TRBV6-1 combines with J gene TRBJ2-7; 8 nucleotides align to TRBD1. This CDR3 contains 16 residues. The V and J ends lost 2 bases and 5 bases, in that order; junction bases with no gene match: 11. Germline V lookup: CDR1 MNHNS, CDR2 SASEGT. CDR3 bases: TGTGCCAGCAGTGAAATCCACCGACAGGGGATGCACGAGCAGTACTTC. Its translation: CASSEIHRQGMHEQYF.

This chain connects TRBV6-5 to TRBJ2-1; 9 bases match TRBD2. CDR1 and CDR2 (germline): MNHEY, SVGAGI. The CDR3 has 16 amino acids. Unmatched junction bases numbered 7, after V lost 2 bases and J lost 5 bases. CDR3 nucleotides: TGTGCCAGCAGTTACCTCCAAGGACTAGCGAACAATGAGCAGTTCTTC. The encoded protein is CASSYLQGLANNEQFF.

This clone has just a few counts. This sequence joins TRBV28 and TRBJ1-2, with a possible D match to TRBD1 (5 bases). Germline V CDR1 and CDR2: MDHEN, SYDVKM. V was pared by 5 bases and J by 7 bases, with 11 bases between. The CDR3 loop spans 12 amino acids. The CDR3 region has the DNA TGTGCCAGCAGTCGAGGGGAGTTTGGCTACACCTTC. It yields the protein CASSRGEFGYTF.

The gene calls are TRBV11-2 and TRBJ2-7; 8 nucleotides match TRBD2. Trimming removed 3 bases from V and 0 bases from J; junction bases left unmatched: 4. The length of the CDR3 is 15 residues. Germline V lookup: CDR1 SGHAT, CDR2 FQNNGV. For the CDR3, the DNA is TGTGCCAGCAGCTTCACAGGGACTAGCTCCTACGAGCAGTACTTC. Protein: CASSFTGTSSYEQYF.

This clone was seen once. The CDR3 sequence is CASSSDDRVEKLFF. In DNA, the CDR3 is TGTGCCAGCAGTTCCGACGACAGGGTTGAAAAACTGTTTTTT. The chain is built from TRBV6-1 and TRBJ1-4, with 7 bases matching TRBD1. The CDR3 loop spans 14 amino acids. Germline CDR1 reads MNHNS; CDR2 reads SASEGT. The V segment lost 5 bases and the J segment 7 bases; nucleotides outside the gene matches: 7.

The chain couples TRBV6-5 to TRBJ1-3; D remains unclear. Trimming left V 2 bases short and J 0 bases short, with 8 bases between. Germline V gives CDR1 MNHEY, CDR2 SVGAGI. This CDR3 spans 15 amino acids. CDR3 DNA sequence: TGTGCCAGCAGTTACCAATATGGCTCTGGAAACACCATATATTTT. Translated, it gives CASSYQYGSGNTIYF.

To note about this clone: This sequence may be a read error, since a much larger clone differs from it by one base. The identical CDR3 is also encoded by other nucleotide sequences in the sample. The V and J genes are TRBV30 and TRBJ2-5; D is uncertain. V was pared by 1 base and J by 5 bases, with 5 bases between. The CDR3 has 11 residues. Germline CDR1 and CDR2: GTSNPN and SVGIG (reference sequence). CDR3 in amino acids: CAWSEGETQYF. As DNA, the CDR3 is TGTGCCTGGAGTGAAGGGGAGACCCAGTACTTC.

J is TRBJ1-1 and V is TRBV5-1, with D uncertain. The CDR3 extends over 14 amino acids. Germline V CDR1 and CDR2: SGHRS, YFSETQ. V dropped 0 bases and J dropped 4 bases, with 10 bases sitting between them. The chain's CDR3 is CASSLGSSFTEAFF. The DNA of the CDR3 is TGCGCCAGCAGCTTGGGCAGCAGTTTCACTGAAGCTTTCTTT.